These T cell receptor beta chains were read from a single sample in a study of identical twins. TCRdb ran MiXCR on the 5' RACE reads and lists one entry per CDR3 protein. The profile shows 640,000 or so distinct CDR3 sequences, 5.5% to 7.5% of them singletons. Sequenced: naive T cells sorted from blood. The receptors here all came from a man between 18 and 35 years old in good health. Each CDR3 is given with its conserved first and last residue. A D gene is named only where the DNA matches it firmly. The size of a clone is reported for some rows only, either as once, few or many, or as a class for expanded clones.

V: TRBV4-3
D: -
size: many
J: TRBJ2-1
CDR3: CASSQVRAGVFNEQFF
DNA: TGCGCCAGCAGCCAAGTACGGGCTGGGGTGTTCAATGAGCAGTTCTTC

V: TRBV9
D: TRBD1
size: many
J: TRBJ2-1
CDR3: CASSVGDRGFVNEQFF
DNA: TGTGCCAGCAGCGTAGGGGACAGGGGATTTGTGAATGAGCAGTTCTTC

V: TRBV4-2
D: -
size: many
J: TRBJ1-4
CDR3: CASSQDEKGKEEKLFF
DNA: TGTGCCAGCAGCCAAGATGAAAAGGGGAAGGAGGAAAAACTGTTTTTT

V: TRBV12-3/TRBV12-4
D: TRBD1
size: many
J: TRBJ1-1
CDR3: CASSLDLGQGADGNTEAFF
DNA: TGTGCCAGCAGTTTAGATTTGGGACAGGGGGCAGATGGTAACACTGAAGCTTTCTTT

V: TRBV4-2
D: -
size: many
J: TRBJ2-2
CDR3: CASSPLRGRPGELFF
DNA: TGTGCCAGCAGTCCACTCCGGGGCCGTCCCGGGGAGCTGTTTTTT

V: TRBV5-1
D: -
size: -
J: TRBJ2-5
CDR3: CASSVTPAQGETQYF
DNA: TGCGCCAGCAGCGTAACCCCGGCCCAGGGAGAGACCCAGTACTTC

V: TRBV5-6
D: -
size: many
J: TRBJ2-7
CDR3: CASSLPSSEQYF
DNA: TGTGCCAGCAGCTTGCCTTCCTCGGAGCAGTACTTC

V: TRBV14
D: -
size: -
J: TRBJ2-5
CDR3: CASSLHLPEETQYF
DNA: TGTGCCAGCAGCCTGCATTTACCGGAAGAGACCCAGTACTTC

V: TRBV15
D: -
size: many
J: TRBJ2-5
CDR3: CATSLPSFGTQYF
DNA: TGTGCCACCAGCCTTCCGAGCTTCGGGACCCAGTACTTC

V: TRBV2
D: -
size: few
J: TRBJ2-3
CDR3: CASIQFVTDTQYF
DNA: TGTGCCAGCATCCAGTTCGTCACAGATACGCAGTATTTT

V: TRBV11-2
D: TRBD1
size: few
J: TRBJ2-2
CDR3: CASSSYVGQGATGELFF
DNA: TGTGCCAGCAGCTCCTACGTCGGGCAGGGGGCGACCGGGGAGCTGTTTTTT

V: TRBV5-1
D: -
size: -
J: TRBJ1-3
CDR3: CASSCAPDRSIGDTIYF
DNA: TGCGCCAGCAGCTGCGCACCTGACAGGTCCATTGGGGACACCATATATTTT

V: TRBV10-3
D: TRBD1
size: many
J: TRBJ2-1
CDR3: CATQSPGTGGSIQFF
DNA: TGTGCCACCCAATCCCCGGGGACAGGGGGCTCTATCCAGTTCTTC

V: TRBV7-2
D: TRBD2
size: -
J: TRBJ2-3
CDR3: CASTTGLAGGTDTQYF
DNA: TGTGCCAGCACCACGGGACTAGCGGGAGGCACAGATACGCAGTATTTT

V: TRBV20-1
D: -
size: -
J: TRBJ1-2
CDR3: CSARDTKARYGYTF
DNA: TGCAGTGCTAGGGACACAAAGGCCCGCTATGGCTACACCTTC

V: TRBV20-1
D: -
size: many
J: TRBJ1-5
CDR3: CSARDISNSNQPQHF
DNA: TGCAGTGCTAGAGATATAAGTAATAGCAATCAGCCCCAGCATTTT

V: TRBV3-1
D: TRBD2
size: many
J: TRBJ2-1
CDR3: CASSQLLAGENNEQFF
DNA: TGTGCCAGCAGCCAATTACTAGCGGGAGAAAACAATGAGCAGTTCTTC

V: TRBV3-1
D: TRBD2
size: -
J: TRBJ2-5
CDR3: CASSHAGVGSGTQYF
DNA: TGTGCCAGCAGCCACGCGGGGGTCGGGTCCGGGACCCAGTACTTC

V: TRBV12-3/TRBV12-4
D: -
size: many
J: TRBJ1-2
CDR3: CASSFGDYGYTF
DNA: TGTGCCAGCAGTTTTGGAGACTATGGCTACACCTTC

V: TRBV7-3
D: TRBD2
size: -
J: TRBJ2-7
CDR3: CASSLFRLADSYEQYF
DNA: TGTGCCAGCAGCTTATTTCGACTAGCGGACTCCTACGAGCAGTACTTC

V: TRBV24-1
D: -
size: many
J: TRBJ2-7
CDR3: CATSDSGTSGQYF
DNA: TGTGCCACCAGTGACTCAGGGACAAGCGGGCAGTACTTC

V: TRBV10-3
D: -
size: -
J: TRBJ2-3
CDR3: CAIRNAGDTDTQYF
DNA: TGTGCCATCAGAAACGCCGGGGACACAGATACGCAGTATTTT

V: TRBV9
D: -
size: many
J: TRBJ2-7
CDR3: CASSVGAGGPYEQYF
DNA: TGTGCCAGCAGCGTAGGAGCGGGCGGGCCCTACGAGCAGTACTTC

V: TRBV29-1
D: -
size: many
J: TRBJ2-1
CDR3: CSVIKFSYNEQFF
DNA: TGCAGCGTTATCAAGTTCTCATACAATGAGCAGTTCTTC

V: TRBV7-3
D: -
size: few
J: TRBJ2-4
CDR3: CASSHSGAKNIQYF
DNA: TGTGCCAGCAGTCATAGCGGAGCCAAAAACATTCAGTACTTC

V: TRBV7-9
D: -
size: many
J: TRBJ2-7
CDR3: CASSNGGVFYEQYF
DNA: TGTGCCAGCAGCAATGGTGGGGTGTTCTACGAGCAGTACTTC

V: TRBV12-3/TRBV12-4
D: -
size: many
J: TRBJ1-5
CDR3: CASSLGGALNQPQHF
DNA: TGTGCCAGCAGTTTAGGAGGGGCCCTCAATCAGCCCCAGCATTTT

V: TRBV11-2
D: -
size: -
J: TRBJ2-1
CDR3: CASSLDLQRIQFF
DNA: TGTGCCAGCAGCTTAGATCTCCAGCGAATACAGTTCTTC

V: TRBV30
D: -
size: few
J: TRBJ1-5
CDR3: CAWSVSAAGNQPQHF
DNA: TGTGCCTGGAGTGTAAGTGCGGCCGGGAATCAGCCCCAGCATTTT

V: TRBV7-9
D: -
size: -
J: TRBJ1-2
CDR3: CASSFSGVNYGYTF
DNA: TGTGCCAGCAGCTTCTCCGGAGTTAACTATGGCTACACCTTC

V: TRBV20-1
D: TRBD2
size: many
J: TRBJ2-1
CDR3: CSARDQLAGGGYEQFF
DNA: TGCAGTGCTAGAGATCAACTAGCGGGAGGTGGATATGAGCAGTTCTTC

V: TRBV20-1
D: TRBD1
size: many
J: TRBJ1-4
CDR3: CSASDREGGEKLFF
DNA: TGCAGTGCTAGTGACAGGGAAGGCGGCGAAAAACTGTTTTTT

V: TRBV19
D: -
size: few
J: TRBJ1-5
CDR3: CASSSGGGGNQPQHF
DNA: TGTGCCAGTAGCTCCGGAGGGGGTGGGAATCAGCCCCAGCATTTT

V: TRBV21-1
D: -
size: many
J: TRBJ1-5
CDR3: CASSRGRVSNQPQHF
DNA: TGTGCCAGCAGCAGGGGTAGGGTGAGCAATCAGCCCCAGCATTTT

V: TRBV20-1
D: TRBD1
size: many
J: TRBJ2-3
CDR3: CSATTGLTDTQYF
DNA: TGCAGTGCTACGACAGGGCTCACAGATACGCAGTATTTT

V: TRBV5-4
D: TRBD2
size: few
J: TRBJ2-1
CDR3: CASSFFRNSGRDTSSYNEQFF
DNA: TGTGCCAGCAGCTTCTTTCGGAATAGCGGGAGGGATACGAGCTCCTACAATGAGCAGTTCTTC

V: TRBV5-1
D: TRBD2
size: many
J: TRBJ2-3
CDR3: CASSLTLAGGRDTQYF
DNA: TGCGCCAGCAGCCTCACACTAGCGGGAGGAAGGGATACGCAGTATTTT

V: TRBV15
D: -
size: many
J: TRBJ2-3
CDR3: CATSREHTDTQYF
DNA: TGTGCCACCAGCAGAGAACACACAGATACGCAGTATTTT

V: TRBV7-2
D: TRBD1
size: -
J: TRBJ2-2
CDR3: CASSLVTRGRAGELFF
DNA: TGTGCCAGCAGCTTAGTCACCAGGGGGCGCGCCGGGGAGCTGTTTTTT

V: TRBV29-1
D: -
size: many
J: TRBJ2-3
CDR3: CSVSLGVGTDTQYF
DNA: TGCAGCGTCTCTCTTGGGGTGGGCACAGATACGCAGTATTTT

V: TRBV5-1
D: TRBD2
size: many
J: TRBJ2-1
CDR3: CASSLVRTSVYNEQFF
DNA: TGCGCCAGCAGCTTGGTACGGACTAGCGTCTACAATGAGCAGTTCTTC

V: TRBV4-2
D: -
size: -
J: TRBJ1-4
CDR3: CASSQDPQGDNEKLFF
DNA: TGTGCCAGCAGCCAAGATCCTCAGGGAGATAACGAAAAACTGTTTTTT

V: TRBV9
D: -
size: many
J: TRBJ1-6
CDR3: CASSASNSPLHF
DNA: TGTGCCAGCAGCGCCTCAAATTCACCCCTCCACTTT

V: TRBV5-1
D: -
size: few
J: TRBJ2-1
CDR3: CASSLATLYNEQFF
DNA: TGCGCCAGCAGCTTGGCCACCCTCTACAATGAGCAGTTCTTC

V: TRBV7-9
D: TRBD1
size: few
J: TRBJ2-7
CDR3: CASSSRTGNIYEQYF
DNA: TGTGCCAGCAGCTCAAGGACAGGGAATATCTACGAGCAGTACTTC

V: TRBV15
D: -
size: many
J: TRBJ2-1
CDR3: CATSTRQTYSYNEQFF
DNA: TGTGCCACCAGCACGAGACAGACTTACTCCTACAATGAGCAGTTCTTC

V: TRBV5-1
D: -
size: few
J: TRBJ1-3
CDR3: CASSFLGDSGNTIYF
DNA: TGCGCCAGCAGCTTTCTGGGAGACTCTGGAAACACCATATATTTT

V: TRBV5-1
D: -
size: -
J: TRBJ2-5
CDR3: CASSSYPEAQYF
DNA: TGCGCCAGCAGCTCTTACCCTGAGGCCCAGTACTTC

V: TRBV7-2
D: TRBD2
size: -
J: TRBJ2-7
CDR3: CASSGASGVYEQYF
DNA: TGTGCCAGCAGCGGGGCCAGCGGGGTCTACGAGCAGTACTTC

V: TRBV10-3
D: TRBD1
size: many
J: TRBJ2-2
CDR3: CAISESGQRNTGELFF
DNA: TGTGCCATCAGTGAGTCGGGACAGAGGAACACCGGGGAGCTGTTTTTT

V: TRBV20-1
D: TRBD2
size: few
J: TRBJ2-5
CDR3: CSAASGTSEETQYF
DNA: TGCAGTGCTGCTTCCGGGACTAGCGAAGAGACCCAGTACTTC

V: TRBV30
D: -
size: -
J: TRBJ2-4
CDR3: CAWSKGILAKNIQYF
DNA: TGTGCCTGGAGTAAGGGTATTCTAGCCAAAAACATTCAGTACTTC

V: TRBV29-1
D: TRBD2
size: -
J: TRBJ2-4
CDR3: CSVEAGAGGPQNIQYF
DNA: TGCAGCGTTGAAGCGGGTGCGGGAGGGCCGCAAAACATTCAGTACTTC

V: TRBV29-1
D: TRBD2
size: many
J: TRBJ2-2
CDR3: CSDLIAGDEEVKNTGELFF
DNA: TGCAGCGACCTAATAGCGGGAGATGAGGAGGTGAAGAACACCGGGGAGCTGTTTTTT

V: TRBV7-9
D: TRBD1
size: few
J: TRBJ1-2
CDR3: CASSLPGQGAFDGYTF
DNA: TGTGCCAGCAGCTTACCGGGACAGGGGGCGTTCGATGGCTACACCTTC

V: TRBV24-1
D: TRBD2
size: many
J: TRBJ2-1
CDR3: CATSGPTGLSYNEQFF
DNA: TGTGCCACCAGTGGTCCTACGGGACTATCATACAATGAGCAGTTCTTC

V: TRBV27
D: -
size: many
J: TRBJ2-1
CDR3: CASSFRFKNNEQFF
DNA: TGTGCCAGCAGTTTTCGATTCAAAAACAATGAGCAGTTCTTC

V: TRBV5-1
D: TRBD2
size: many
J: TRBJ2-1
CDR3: CASSLAGFAGEALNEQFF
DNA: TGCGCCAGCAGCTTGGCCGGGTTCGCGGGAGAGGCCCTCAATGAGCAGTTCTTC

V: TRBV24-1
D: -
size: many
J: TRBJ1-5
CDR3: CATKGPGGNQPQHF
DNA: TGTGCCACCAAAGGGCCCGGTGGCAATCAGCCCCAGCATTTT